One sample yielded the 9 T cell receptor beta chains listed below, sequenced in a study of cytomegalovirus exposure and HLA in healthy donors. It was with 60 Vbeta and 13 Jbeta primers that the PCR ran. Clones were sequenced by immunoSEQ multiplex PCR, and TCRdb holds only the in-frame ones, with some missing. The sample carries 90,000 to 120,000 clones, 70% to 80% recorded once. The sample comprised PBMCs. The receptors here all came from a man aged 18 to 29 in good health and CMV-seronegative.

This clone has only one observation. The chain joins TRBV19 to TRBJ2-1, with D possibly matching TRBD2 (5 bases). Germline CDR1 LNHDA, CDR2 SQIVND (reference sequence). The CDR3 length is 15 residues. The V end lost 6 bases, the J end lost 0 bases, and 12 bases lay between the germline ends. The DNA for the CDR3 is TGTGCCAGTAGACGAGCGGCGGCCTCCTACAATGAGCAGTTCTTC. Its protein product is CASRRAAASYNEQFF.

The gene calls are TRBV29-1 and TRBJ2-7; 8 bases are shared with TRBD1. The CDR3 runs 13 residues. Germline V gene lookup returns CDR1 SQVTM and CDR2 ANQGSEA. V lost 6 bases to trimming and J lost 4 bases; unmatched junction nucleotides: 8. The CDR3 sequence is CSVRDRPFYEQYF. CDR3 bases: TGCAGCGTCCGGGACAGGCCCTTTTACGAGCAGTACTTC.

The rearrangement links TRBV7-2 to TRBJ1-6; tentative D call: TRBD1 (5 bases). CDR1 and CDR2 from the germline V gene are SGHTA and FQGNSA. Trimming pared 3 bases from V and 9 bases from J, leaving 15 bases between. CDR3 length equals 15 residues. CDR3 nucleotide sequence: TGTGCCAGCAGCTTGAATGCGGGGGTCTTTTCACCCCTCCACTTT. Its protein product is CASSLNAGVFSPLHF.

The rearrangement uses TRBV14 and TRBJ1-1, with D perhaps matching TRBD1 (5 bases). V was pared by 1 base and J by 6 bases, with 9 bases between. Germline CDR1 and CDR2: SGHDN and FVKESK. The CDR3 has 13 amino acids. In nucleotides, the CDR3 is TGTGCCAGCAGCCAAGCAGGGAATCCTGAAGCTTTCTTT. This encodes CASSQAGNPEAFF.

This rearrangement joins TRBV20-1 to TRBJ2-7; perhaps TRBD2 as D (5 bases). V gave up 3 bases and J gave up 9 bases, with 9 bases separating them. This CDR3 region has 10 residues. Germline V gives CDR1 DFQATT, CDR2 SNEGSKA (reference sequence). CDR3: CSARDSVQYF. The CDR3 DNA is TGCAGTGCTAGGGACTCTGTGCAGTACTTC.

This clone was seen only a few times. For the CDR3, the DNA is TGTGCCAGCAGCTCTTGGGGCGGGGAGTTCCAGCCCCAGCATTTT. Protein sequence: CASSSWGGEFQPQHF. This chain connects TRBV7-2 to TRBJ1-5; D perhaps matches TRBD1 (5 bases). The CDR3 spans 15 residues. CDR1 and CDR2 from the germline V gene are SGHTA and FQGNSA. V shed 4 bases and J shed 7 bases, with 17 bases lying between them. The whole variable domain, filled in from reference TRBV7-2 and TRBJ1-5, reads GAGVSQSPSNKVTEKGKDVELRCDPISGHTALYWYRQSLGQGLEFLIYFQGNSAPDKSGLPSDRFSAERTGGSVSTLTIQRTQQEDSAVYLCASSSWGGEFQPQHFGDGTRLSIL.

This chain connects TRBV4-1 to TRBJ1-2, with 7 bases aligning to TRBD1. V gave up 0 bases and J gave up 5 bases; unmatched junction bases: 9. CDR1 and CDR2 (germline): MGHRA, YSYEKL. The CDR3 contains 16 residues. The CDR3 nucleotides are TGCGCCAGCAGCCAAGAGGGCCCGGGACAGATATATGGCTACACCTTC. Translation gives CASSQEGPGQIYGYTF.

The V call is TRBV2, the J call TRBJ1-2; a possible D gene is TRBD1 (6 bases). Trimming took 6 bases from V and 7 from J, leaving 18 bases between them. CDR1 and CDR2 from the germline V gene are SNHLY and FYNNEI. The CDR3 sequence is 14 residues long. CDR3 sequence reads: CASSPSGAPGGYTF. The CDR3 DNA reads TGTGCCAGCAGCCCCTCAGGGGCTCCGGGTGGCTACACCTTC. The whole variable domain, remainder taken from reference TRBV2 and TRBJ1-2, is EPEVTQTPSHQVTQMGQEVILRCVPISNHLYFYWYRQILGQKVEFLVSFYNNEISEKSEIFDDQFSVERPDGSNFTLKIRSTKLEDSAMYFCASSPSGAPGGYTFGSGTRLTVV.

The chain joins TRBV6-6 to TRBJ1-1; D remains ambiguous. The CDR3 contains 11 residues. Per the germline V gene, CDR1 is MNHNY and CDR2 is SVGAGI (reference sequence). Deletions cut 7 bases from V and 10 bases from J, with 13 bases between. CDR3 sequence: CASKRGGLAFF. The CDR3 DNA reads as TGTGCCAGCAAGCGGGGAGGTTTAGCTTTCTTT.